The 9 T cell receptor beta chains in this list originate from one sample, sequenced in a study of blood T cell repertoires in COVID-19. The data were produced by immunoSEQ multiplex PCR, yet TCRdb's version contains in-frame clones alone and is incomplete. Here the sample spans 120,000 to 150,000 clones, more than 75% being singletons. The sequenced sample consisted of PBMCs or T cells enriched from blood (not recorded which). Receptors were obtained from a woman in her twenties or thirties with acute COVID-19.

The chain has TRBV29-1 and TRBJ2-7; 11 bases agree with TRBD2. The CDR3 extends over 19 amino acids. V lost 0 bases to trimming and J lost 2 bases; unmatched junction nucleotides: 15. Germline CDR1 is SQVTM and CDR2 is ANQGSEA. The CDR3 nucleotides read TGCAGCGTTGAAGACCCCGGGGCGAAAACTAGCGGGGGAACCTACGAGCAGTACTTC. This gives the protein CSVEDPGAKTSGGTYEQYF.

This chain joins TRBV2 and TRBJ1-1; tentative D call: TRBD1 (6 bases). Germline-derived CDR1 and CDR2 are SNHLY and FYNNEI. The CDR3 has 14 amino acids. Trimming pared 3 bases from V and 1 base from J, leaving 9 bases between. In DNA form, the CDR3 reads TGTGCCAGCAGTGAGTGGACAGAGAACACTGAAGCTTTCTTT. Its protein is CASSEWTENTEAFF.

The chain has TRBV30 and TRBJ2-4; the D gene is possibly TRBD1 (6 bases). This CDR3 has 13 residues. Per germline, CDR1 GTSNPN and CDR2 SVGIG (reference sequence). V dropped 2 bases and J dropped 9 bases, with 14 bases sitting between them. Here the CDR3 DNA reads TGTGCCTGGAGTCGGACAGTTGGTAGCATTCAGTACTTC. Its protein is CAWSRTVGSIQYF.

The table lists this clone with a count of one. V gene TRBV28 combines with J gene TRBJ1-5; no definite D call. Germline V gene lookup returns CDR1 MDHEN and CDR2 SYDVKM. This CDR3 comprises 15 residues. Trimming pared 5 bases from V and 6 bases from J, leaving 17 bases between. The CDR3 coding sequence is TGTGCCAGCAGTCCTTGGAAGGAGTCCGGTCAGCCCCAGCATTTT. Its protein product is CASSPWKESGQPQHF.

This rearrangement joins TRBV7-6 to TRBJ1-1; D ambiguous. Deletions cut 11 bases from V and 0 bases from J, with 19 bases between. CDR3 length: 15 amino acids. The germline V gene encodes CDR1 SGHVS and CDR2 FNYEAQ. In DNA, the CDR3 is TGTGCCTCTTCTTCGGACGCCGGGGTGAACACTGAAGCTTTCTTT. Amino acid sequence: CASSSDAGVNTEAFF.

In nucleotides, the CDR3 is TGTGCCAGCGAGGTGGACTTCCCCTCGGAGGAGCAGTACTTC. It codes for CASEVDFPSEEQYF. The chain has TRBV7-9 and TRBJ2-7, with D possibly being TRBD2 (5 bases). This CDR3 is built from 14 residues. The V and J ends lost 8 bases and 7 bases respectively, with 21 bases between them. Germline V gene lookup returns CDR1 SEHNR and CDR2 FQNEAQ (reference sequence).

This chain joins TRBV10-1 and TRBJ2-7; 8 positions match TRBD1. The CDR3 consists of 14 residues. Germline V CDR1 and CDR2: WNHNN, SYGVQD (reference sequence). Unmatched junction bases numbered 12, after V lost 10 bases and J lost 4 bases. CDR3 coding DNA: TGCGCCAAACATTGGACAGGGAAAAAGTACGAGCAGTACTTC. The encoded protein is CAKHWTGKKYEQYF.

The J gene is TRBJ2-3, the V gene TRBV7-9; tentative D call: TRBD1 (5 bases). V lost 2 bases to trimming and J lost 4 bases, with 16 bases between them. The CDR3 is made up of 16 amino acids. CDR1 and CDR2 from the germline V gene are SEHNR and FQNEAQ (reference sequence). CDR3 nucleotides: TGTGCCAGCAGCTTATTGGGGCAGGGTCCCTCAGATACGCAGTATTTT. Translation: CASSLLGQGPSDTQYF.

V usage is TRBV4-3 and J usage is TRBJ2-2, with D possibly matching TRBD1 (6 bases). V shed 0 bases and J shed 2 bases, with 10 bases lying between them. Germline-derived CDR1 and CDR2 are LGHNA and YSLEER. The CDR3 runs 16 residues. CDR3 region: CASSQEMGANTGELFF. CDR3 in DNA: TGCGCCAGCAGCCAAGAAATGGGGGCCAACACCGGGGAGCTGTTTTTT.